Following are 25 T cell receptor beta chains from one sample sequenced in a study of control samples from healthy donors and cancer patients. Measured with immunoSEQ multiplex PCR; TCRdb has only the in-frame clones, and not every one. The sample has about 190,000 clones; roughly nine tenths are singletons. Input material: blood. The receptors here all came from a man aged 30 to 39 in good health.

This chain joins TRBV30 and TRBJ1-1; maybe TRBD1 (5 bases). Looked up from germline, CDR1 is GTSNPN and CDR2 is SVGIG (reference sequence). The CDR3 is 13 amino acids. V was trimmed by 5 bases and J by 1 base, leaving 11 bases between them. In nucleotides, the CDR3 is TGTGCCTGGGAAAGGACAAGGAACACTGAAGCTTTCTTT. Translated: CAWERTRNTEAFF. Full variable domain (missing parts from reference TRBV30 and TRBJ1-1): SQTIHQWPATLVQPVGSPLSLECTVEGTSNPNLYWYRQAAGRGLQLLFYSVGIGQISSEVPQNLSASRPQDRQFILSSKKLLLSDSGFYLCAWERTRNTEAFFGQGTRLTVV.

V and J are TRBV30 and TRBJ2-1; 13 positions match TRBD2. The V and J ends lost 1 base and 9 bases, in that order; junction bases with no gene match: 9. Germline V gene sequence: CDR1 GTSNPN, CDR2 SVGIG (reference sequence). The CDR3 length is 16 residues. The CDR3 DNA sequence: TGTGCCTGGAGTGGGAACCGACTAGCGGGGGGAAGTGAGCAGTTCTTC. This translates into CAWSGNRLAGGSEQFF.

The CDR3, as DNA: TGTGCCAGCAGTTACGGTCAGGGGATTTACGAGCAGTACTTC. Its protein is CASSYGQGIYEQYF. This sequence joins TRBV6-5 and TRBJ2-7; TRBD1 is a possible D gene (6 bases). Trimming pared 2 bases from V and 4 bases from J, leaving 12 bases between. CDR3 length: 14 residues. Germline CDR1 is MNHEY and CDR2 is SVGAGI.

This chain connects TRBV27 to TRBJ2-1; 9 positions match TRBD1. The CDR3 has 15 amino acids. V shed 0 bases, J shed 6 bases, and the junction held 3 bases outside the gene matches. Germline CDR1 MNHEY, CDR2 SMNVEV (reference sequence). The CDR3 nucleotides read TGTGCCAGCAGTTTATCTGGGACAGGGCCCAATGAGCAGTTCTTC. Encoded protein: CASSLSGTGPNEQFF.

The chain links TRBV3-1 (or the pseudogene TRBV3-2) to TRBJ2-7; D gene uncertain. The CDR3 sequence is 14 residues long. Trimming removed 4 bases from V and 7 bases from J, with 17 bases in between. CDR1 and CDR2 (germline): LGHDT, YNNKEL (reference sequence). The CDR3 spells CASSPNRVAREQYF. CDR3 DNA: TGTGCCAGCAGCCCCAATAGGGTCGCTCGGGAGCAGTACTTC.

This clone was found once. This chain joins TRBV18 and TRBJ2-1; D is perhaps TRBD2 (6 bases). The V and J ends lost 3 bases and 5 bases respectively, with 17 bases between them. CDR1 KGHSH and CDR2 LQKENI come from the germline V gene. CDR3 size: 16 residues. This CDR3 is CASSPGGASSDNEQFF. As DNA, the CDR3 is TGTGCCAGCTCACCCGGGGGTGCTAGCTCTGACAATGAGCAGTTCTTC. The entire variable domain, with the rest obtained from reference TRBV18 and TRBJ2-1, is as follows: NAGVMQNPRHLVRRRGQEARLRCSPMKGHSHVYWYRQLPEEGLKFMVYLQKENIIDESGMPKERFSAEFPKEGPSILRIQQVVRGDSAAYFCASSPGGASSDNEQFFGPGTRLTVL.

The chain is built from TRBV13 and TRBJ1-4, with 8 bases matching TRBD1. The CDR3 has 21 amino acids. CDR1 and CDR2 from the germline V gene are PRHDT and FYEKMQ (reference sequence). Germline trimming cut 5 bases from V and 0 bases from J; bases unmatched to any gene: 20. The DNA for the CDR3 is TGTGCCAGCAGCCAATATAGAGACAGGGGACCTACCTCGGCAACTAATGAAAAACTGTTTTTT. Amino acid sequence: CASSQYRDRGPTSATNEKLFF.

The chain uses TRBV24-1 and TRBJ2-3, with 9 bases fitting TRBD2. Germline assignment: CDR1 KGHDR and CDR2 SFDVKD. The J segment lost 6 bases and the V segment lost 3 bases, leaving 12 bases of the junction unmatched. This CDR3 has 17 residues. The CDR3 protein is CATSDGIGGGGLDTQYF. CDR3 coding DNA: TGTGCCACCAGTGATGGGATTGGCGGGGGGGGTCTCGATACGCAGTATTTT.

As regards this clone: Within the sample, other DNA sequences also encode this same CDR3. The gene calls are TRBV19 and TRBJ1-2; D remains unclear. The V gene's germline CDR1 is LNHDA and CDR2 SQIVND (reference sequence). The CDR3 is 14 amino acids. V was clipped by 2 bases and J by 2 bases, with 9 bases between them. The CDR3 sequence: CASSILGRNYGYTF. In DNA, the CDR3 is TGTGCCAGTAGTATATTGGGAAGGAACTATGGCTACACCTTC.

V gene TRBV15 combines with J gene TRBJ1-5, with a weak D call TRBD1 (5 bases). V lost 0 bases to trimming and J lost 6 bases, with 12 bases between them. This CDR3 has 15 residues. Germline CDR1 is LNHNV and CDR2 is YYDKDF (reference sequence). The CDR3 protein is CATSREVVGGQPQHF. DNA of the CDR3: TGTGCCACCAGCAGAGAGGTGGTGGGGGGTCAGCCCCAGCATTTT.

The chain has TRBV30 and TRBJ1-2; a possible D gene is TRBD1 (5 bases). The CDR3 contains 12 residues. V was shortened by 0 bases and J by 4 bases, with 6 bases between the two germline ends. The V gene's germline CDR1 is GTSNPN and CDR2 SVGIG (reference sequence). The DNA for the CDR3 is TGTGCCTGGAGTGTTGGGGGCTATGGCTACACCTTC. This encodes CAWSVGGYGYTF.

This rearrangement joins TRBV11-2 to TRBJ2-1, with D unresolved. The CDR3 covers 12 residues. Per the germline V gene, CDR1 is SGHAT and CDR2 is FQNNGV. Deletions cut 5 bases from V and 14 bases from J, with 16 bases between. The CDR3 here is CASSPNGFREFF. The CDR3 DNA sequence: TGTGCCAGCAGCCCTAACGGGTTCCGGGAGTTCTTC.

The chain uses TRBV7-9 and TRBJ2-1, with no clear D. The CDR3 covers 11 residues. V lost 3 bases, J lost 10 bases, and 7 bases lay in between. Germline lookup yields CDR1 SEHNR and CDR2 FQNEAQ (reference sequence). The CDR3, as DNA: TGTGCCAGCAGCTTCCCTGGAGAGCAGTTCTTC. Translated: CASSFPGEQFF.

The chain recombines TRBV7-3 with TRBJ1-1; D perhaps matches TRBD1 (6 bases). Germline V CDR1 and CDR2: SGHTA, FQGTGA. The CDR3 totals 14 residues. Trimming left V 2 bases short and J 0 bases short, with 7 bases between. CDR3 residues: CASSLQGMNTEAFF. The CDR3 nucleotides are TGTGCCAGCAGCTTACAGGGGATGAACACTGAAGCTTTCTTT. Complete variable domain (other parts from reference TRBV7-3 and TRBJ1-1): GAGVSQTPSNKVTEKGKYVELRCDPISGHTALYWYRQSLGQGPEFLIYFQGTGAADDSGLPNDRFFAVRPEGSVSTLKIQRTERGDSAVYLCASSLQGMNTEAFFGQGTRLTVV.

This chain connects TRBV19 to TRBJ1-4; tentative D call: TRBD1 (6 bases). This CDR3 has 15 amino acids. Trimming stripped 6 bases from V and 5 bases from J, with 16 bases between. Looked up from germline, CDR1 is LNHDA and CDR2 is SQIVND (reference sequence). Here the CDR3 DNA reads TGTGCCAGTAGAAGCCTGGACAGTGTGAATGAAAAACTGTTTTTT. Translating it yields CASRSLDSVNEKLFF.

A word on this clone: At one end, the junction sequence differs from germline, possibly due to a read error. The CDR3 sequence is CASSLWGSNSGELFF. In DNA, the CDR3 is TGCGCCAGCAGCTTATGGGGGTCAAACAGCGGGGAGCTGTTTTTT. V and J are TRBV5-1 and TRBJ2-2; D possibly uses TRBD1 or TRBD2 (5 bases each). Germline V gives CDR1 SGHRS, CDR2 YFSETQ. The CDR3 has 15 residues.

In nucleotides, the CDR3 is TGCGCCAGCAGCTTCGGGACAGCTAATGAAAAACTGTTTTTT. It codes for CASSFGTANEKLFF. The V call is TRBV5-1, the J call TRBJ1-4, with 7 bases lining up with TRBD1. The length of the CDR3 is 14 residues. Losses at the gene ends were 2 bases for V and 3 bases for J; bases not matched to a gene: 1. Germline-derived CDR1 and CDR2 are SGHRS and YFSETQ. Complete variable domain (other parts from reference TRBV5-1 and TRBJ1-4): KAGVTQTPRYLIKTRGQQVTLSCSPISGHRSVSWYQQTPGQGLQFLFEYFSETQRNKGNFPGRFSGRQFSNSRSEMNVSTLELGDSALYLCASSFGTANEKLFFGSGTQLSVL.

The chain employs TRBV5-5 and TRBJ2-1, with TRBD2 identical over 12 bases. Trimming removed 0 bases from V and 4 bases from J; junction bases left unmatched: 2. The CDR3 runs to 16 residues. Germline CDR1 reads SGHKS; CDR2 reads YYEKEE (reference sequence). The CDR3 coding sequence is TGTGCCAGCAGCTTGGGACTAGCGGGGGCATACAATGAGCAGTTCTTC. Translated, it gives CASSLGLAGAYNEQFF.

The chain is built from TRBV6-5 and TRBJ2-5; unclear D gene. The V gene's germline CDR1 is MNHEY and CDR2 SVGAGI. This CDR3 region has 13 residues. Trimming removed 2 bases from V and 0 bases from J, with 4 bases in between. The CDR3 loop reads CASSYRDQETQYF. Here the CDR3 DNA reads TGTGCCAGCAGTTACAGGGACCAAGAGACCCAGTACTTC.

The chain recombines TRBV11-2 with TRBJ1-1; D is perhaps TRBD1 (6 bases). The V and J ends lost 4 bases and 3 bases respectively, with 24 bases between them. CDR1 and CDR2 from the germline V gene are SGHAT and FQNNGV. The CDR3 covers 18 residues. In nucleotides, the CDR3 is TGTGCCAGCAGCTCCCGTCACGGTTGGGGGCGAGAGGACACTGAAGCTTTCTTT. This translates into CASSSRHGWGREDTEAFF.

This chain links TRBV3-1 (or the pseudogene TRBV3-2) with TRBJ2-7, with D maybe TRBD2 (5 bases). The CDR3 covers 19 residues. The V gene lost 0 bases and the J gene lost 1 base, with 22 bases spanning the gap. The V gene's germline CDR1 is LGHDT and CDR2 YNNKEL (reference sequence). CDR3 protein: CASSQDRLRSGTPSYEQYF. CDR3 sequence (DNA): TGTGCCAGCAGCCAAGATAGGCTAAGGAGCGGTACCCCTTCCTACGAGCAGTACTTC.

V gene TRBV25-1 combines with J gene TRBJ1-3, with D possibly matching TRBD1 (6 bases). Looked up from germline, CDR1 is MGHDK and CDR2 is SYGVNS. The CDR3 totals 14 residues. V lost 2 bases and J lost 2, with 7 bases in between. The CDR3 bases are TGTGCCAGCAGTGAAGGGACAACTGGAAACACCATATATTTT. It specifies CASSEGTTGNTIYF.

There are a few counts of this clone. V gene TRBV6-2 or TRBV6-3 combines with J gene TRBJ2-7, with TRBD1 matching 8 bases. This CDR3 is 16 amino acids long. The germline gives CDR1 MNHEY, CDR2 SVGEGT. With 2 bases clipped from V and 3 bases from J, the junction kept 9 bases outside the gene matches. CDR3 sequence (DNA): TGTGCCAGCAGTTACGACAGGGACAGGAATTTCTACGAGCAGTACTTC. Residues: CASSYDRDRNFYEQYF.

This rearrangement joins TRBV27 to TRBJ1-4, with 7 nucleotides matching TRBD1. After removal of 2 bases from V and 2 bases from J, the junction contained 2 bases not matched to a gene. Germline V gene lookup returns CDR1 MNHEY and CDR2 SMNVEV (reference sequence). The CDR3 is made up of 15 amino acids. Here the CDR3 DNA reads TGTGCCAGCAGTTTAACGGGACAGACTAATGAAAAACTGTTTTTT. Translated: CASSLTGQTNEKLFF.

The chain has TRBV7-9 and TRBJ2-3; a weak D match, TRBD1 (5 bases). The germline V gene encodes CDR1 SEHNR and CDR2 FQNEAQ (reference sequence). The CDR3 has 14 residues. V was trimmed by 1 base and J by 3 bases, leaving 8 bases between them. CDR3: CASSLEQGTDTQYF. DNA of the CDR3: TGTGCCAGCAGCTTAGAGCAGGGAACAGATACGCAGTATTTT.